The rows below give T cell receptor beta chains drawn from one sample of a study of shared clonotypes between healthy human individuals. TCRdb's copy holds only in-frame clones and misses some; the assay was immunoSEQ multiplex PCR. Of around 1.5 million clones listed, 98% are singletons. The sample comprised naive CD4+ T cells sorted from blood. Receptors were obtained from a man under 40 in good health. Both conserved end residues are part of each CDR3. Fields, in order: V gene, J gene, CDR3 length, D gene, CDR3 protein, CDR3 DNA. A D gene is named only where the DNA matches it firmly.

v_gene: TRBV5-4
j_gene: TRBJ2-7
len: 15
d_gene: -
CDR3aa: CASSLVGRWSYEQYF
CDR3nt: TGTGCCAGCAGCTTGGTGGGGCGGTGGAGTTACGAGCAGTACTTC

v_gene: TRBV29-1
j_gene: TRBJ2-5
len: 13
d_gene: -
CDR3aa: CSVMGATQETQYF
CDR3nt: TGCAGCGTTATGGGGGCGACCCAAGAGACCCAGTACTTC

v_gene: TRBV15
j_gene: TRBJ2-1
len: 13
d_gene: -
CDR3aa: CATSRRGNNEQFF
CDR3nt: TGTGCCACCAGCAGGAGGGGAAACAATGAGCAGTTCTTC

v_gene: TRBV7-9
j_gene: TRBJ2-7
len: 14
d_gene: TRBD2
CDR3aa: CASSSRLAIYEQYF
CDR3nt: TGTGCCAGCAGTTCCCGACTAGCGATCTACGAGCAGTACTTC

v_gene: TRBV9
j_gene: TRBJ2-2
len: 10
d_gene: -
CDR3aa: CASMAGELFF
CDR3nt: TGTGCCAGCATGGCCGGGGAGCTGTTTTTT

v_gene: TRBV2
j_gene: TRBJ2-7
len: 13
d_gene: -
CDR3aa: CASSEKGFYEQYF
CDR3nt: TGTGCCAGCAGTGAGAAAGGTTTCTACGAGCAGTACTTC

v_gene: TRBV7-9
j_gene: TRBJ2-6
len: 14
d_gene: -
CDR3aa: CASSQPGGANVLTF
CDR3nt: TGTGCCAGCAGCCAACCCGGGGGGGCCAACGTCCTGACTTTC

v_gene: TRBV7-9
j_gene: TRBJ2-1
len: 13
d_gene: -
CDR3aa: CASSLVVRTEQFF
CDR3nt: TGTGCCAGCAGCTTAGTTGTGCGGACTGAGCAGTTCTTC

v_gene: TRBV30
j_gene: TRBJ2-5
len: 16
d_gene: -
CDR3aa: CAWSVVTTRHSGTQYF
CDR3nt: TGTGCCTGGAGTGTTGTGACGACACGGCATTCGGGGACCCAGTACTTC

v_gene: TRBV25-1
j_gene: TRBJ2-1
len: 15
d_gene: TRBD1
CDR3aa: CASSKGTGPLNEQFF
CDR3nt: TGTGCCAGCTCCAAGGGGACAGGGCCTCTCAATGAGCAGTTCTTC

v_gene: TRBV7-2
j_gene: TRBJ2-7
len: 14
d_gene: -
CDR3aa: CASSLSQGSYEQYF
CDR3nt: TGTGCCAGCAGCTTATCCCAGGGCTCCTACGAGCAGTACTTC

v_gene: TRBV5-4
j_gene: TRBJ2-7
len: 15
d_gene: TRBD1
CDR3aa: CASSFGQGMTYEQYF
CDR3nt: TGTGCCAGCAGCTTTGGACAGGGCATGACCTACGAGCAGTACTTC

v_gene: TRBV14
j_gene: TRBJ1-3
len: 15
d_gene: TRBD1
CDR3aa: CASSRRDRAGNTIYF
CDR3nt: TGTGCCAGCAGCCGACGGGACAGGGCTGGAAACACCATATATTTT

v_gene: TRBV28
j_gene: TRBJ1-1
len: 14
d_gene: -
CDR3aa: CASGAPGLNTEAFF
CDR3nt: TGTGCCAGCGGGGCACCAGGCCTGAACACTGAAGCTTTCTTT

v_gene: TRBV28
j_gene: TRBJ1-4
len: 11
d_gene: -
CDR3aa: CASSLREKLFF
CDR3nt: TGTGCCAGCAGTTTACGCGAAAAACTGTTTTTT

v_gene: TRBV5-1
j_gene: TRBJ1-3
len: 18
d_gene: -
CDR3aa: CASSLVGHPAGGENTIYF
CDR3nt: TGCGCCAGCAGCTTGGTGGGACACCCTGCTGGTGGTGAAAACACCATATATTTT

v_gene: TRBV5-1
j_gene: TRBJ2-5
len: 16
d_gene: TRBD2
CDR3aa: CASSFLAGAVGETQYF
CDR3nt: TGCGCCAGCAGCTTCCTAGCGGGAGCGGTCGGAGAGACCCAGTACTTC

v_gene: TRBV7-9
j_gene: TRBJ2-1
len: 12
d_gene: -
CDR3aa: CASSLGQAKQFF
CDR3nt: TGTGCCAGCAGCTTAGGCCAGGCGAAGCAGTTCTTC

v_gene: TRBV7-9
j_gene: TRBJ1-4
len: 14
d_gene: -
CDR3aa: CASSLGAGHEKLFF
CDR3nt: TGTGCCAGCAGCTTAGGTGCAGGGCATGAAAAACTGTTTTTT

v_gene: TRBV2
j_gene: TRBJ2-1
len: 15
d_gene: -
CDR3aa: CASRRGGPTYNEQFF
CDR3nt: TGTGCCAGCAGAAGAGGTGGCCCGACCTACAATGAGCAGTTCTTC

v_gene: TRBV10-1
j_gene: TRBJ2-5
len: 17
d_gene: TRBD1
CDR3aa: CASSESGQEPSKGTQYF
CDR3nt: TGCGCCAGCAGTGAGTCAGGACAGGAACCCTCAAAAGGGACCCAGTACTTC

v_gene: TRBV9
j_gene: TRBJ2-7
len: 15
d_gene: -
CDR3aa: CASSVLGDTAYEQYF
CDR3nt: TGTGCCAGCAGCGTACTAGGGGATACAGCCTACGAGCAGTACTTC